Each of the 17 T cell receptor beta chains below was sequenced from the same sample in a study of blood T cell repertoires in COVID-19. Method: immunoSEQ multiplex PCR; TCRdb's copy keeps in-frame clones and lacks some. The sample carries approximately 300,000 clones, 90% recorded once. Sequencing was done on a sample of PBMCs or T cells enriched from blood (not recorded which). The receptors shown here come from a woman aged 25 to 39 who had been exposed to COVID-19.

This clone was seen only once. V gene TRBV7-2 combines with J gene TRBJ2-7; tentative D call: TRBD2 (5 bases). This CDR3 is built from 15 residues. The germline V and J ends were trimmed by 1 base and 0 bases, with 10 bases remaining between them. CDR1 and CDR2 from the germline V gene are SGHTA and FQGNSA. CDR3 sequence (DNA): TGTGCCAGCAGCTTAGATCCAGGAGGCTCCTACGAGCAGTACTTC. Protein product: CASSLDPGGSYEQYF.

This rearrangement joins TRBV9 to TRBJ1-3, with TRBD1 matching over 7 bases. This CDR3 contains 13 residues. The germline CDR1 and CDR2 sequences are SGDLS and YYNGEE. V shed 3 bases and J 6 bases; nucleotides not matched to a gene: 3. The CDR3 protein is CASSGGQLNTIYF. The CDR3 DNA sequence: TGTGCCAGCAGCGGGGGACAGTTAAACACCATATATTTT.

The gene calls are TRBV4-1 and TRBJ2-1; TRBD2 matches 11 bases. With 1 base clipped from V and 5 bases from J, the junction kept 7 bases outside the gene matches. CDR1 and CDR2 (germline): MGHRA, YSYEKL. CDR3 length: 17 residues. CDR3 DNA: TGCGCCAGCAGCCAAGTCCCCACTAGCGGGGGAAACAATGAGCAGTTCTTC. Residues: CASSQVPTSGGNNEQFF.

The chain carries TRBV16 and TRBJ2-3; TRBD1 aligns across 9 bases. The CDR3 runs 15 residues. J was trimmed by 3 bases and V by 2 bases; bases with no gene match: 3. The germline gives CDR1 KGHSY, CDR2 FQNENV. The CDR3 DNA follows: TGTGCCAGCAGCCAAGGGACAGGGTTAACAGATACGCAGTATTTT. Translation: CASSQGTGLTDTQYF.

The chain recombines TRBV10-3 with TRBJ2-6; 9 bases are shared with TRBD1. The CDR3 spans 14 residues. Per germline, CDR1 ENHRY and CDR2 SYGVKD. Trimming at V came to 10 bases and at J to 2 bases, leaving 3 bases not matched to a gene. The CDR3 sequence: CATQGAAGANVLTF. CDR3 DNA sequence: TGTGCCACACAGGGGGCTGCTGGGGCCAACGTCCTGACTTTC.

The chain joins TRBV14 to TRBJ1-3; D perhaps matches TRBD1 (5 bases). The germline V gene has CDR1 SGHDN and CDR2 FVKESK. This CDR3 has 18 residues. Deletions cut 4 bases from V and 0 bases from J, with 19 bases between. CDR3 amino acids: CASSPTRWGGYSGNTIYF. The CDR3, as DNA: TGTGCCAGCAGCCCAACTCGGTGGGGGGGATACTCTGGAAACACCATATATTTT.

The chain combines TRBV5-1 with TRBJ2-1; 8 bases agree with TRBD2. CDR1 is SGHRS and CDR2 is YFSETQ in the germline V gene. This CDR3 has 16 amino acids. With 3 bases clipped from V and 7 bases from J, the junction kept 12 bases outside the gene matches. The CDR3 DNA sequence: TGCGCCAGCAGCTCCGCCGGGACTAGGGCCTGGAATGAGCAGTTCTTC. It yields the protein CASSSAGTRAWNEQFF.

This CDR3 is CASRDSSYNSPLHF. In DNA, the CDR3 is TGTGCCAGCAGGGACAGCTCTTATAATTCACCCCTCCACTTT. The chain couples TRBV2 to TRBJ1-6; D is perhaps TRBD1 (6 bases). The CDR3 is 14 amino acids. V was pared by 6 bases and J by 4 bases, with 10 bases between. In germline, CDR1 is SNHLY, CDR2 FYNNEI.

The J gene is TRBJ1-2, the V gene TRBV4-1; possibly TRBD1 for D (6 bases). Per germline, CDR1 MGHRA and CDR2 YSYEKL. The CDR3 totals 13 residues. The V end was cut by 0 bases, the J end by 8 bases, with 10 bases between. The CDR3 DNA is TGCGCCAGCAGCCAAGACAGGGGTAGGGGCTACACCTTC. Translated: CASSQDRGRGYTF.

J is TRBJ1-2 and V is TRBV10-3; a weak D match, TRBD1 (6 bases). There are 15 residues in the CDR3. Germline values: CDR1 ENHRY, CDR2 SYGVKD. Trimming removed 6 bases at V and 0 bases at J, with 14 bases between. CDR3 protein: CAIRPGQAANYGYTF. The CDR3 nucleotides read TGTGCCATCAGGCCGGGACAAGCCGCTAACTATGGCTACACCTTC.

CDR3 amino acids: CASSRLDQGSPLHF. The CDR3 DNA follows: TGTGCCAGCAGCCGTCTAGACCAGGGTTCACCCCTCCACTTT. The V and J genes are TRBV3-1 (or the pseudogene TRBV3-2) and TRBJ1-6; a weak D match, TRBD1 (5 bases). The V end was cut by 4 bases, the J end by 9 bases, with 13 bases between. The length of the CDR3 is 14 residues. Germline CDR1 LGHDT, CDR2 YNNKEL (reference sequence).

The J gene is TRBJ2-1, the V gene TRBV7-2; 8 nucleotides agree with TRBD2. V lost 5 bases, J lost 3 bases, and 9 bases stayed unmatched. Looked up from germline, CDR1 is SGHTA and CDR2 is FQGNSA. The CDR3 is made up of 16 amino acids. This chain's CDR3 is CASSPGLASFYNEQFF. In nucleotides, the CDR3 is TGTGCCAGCAGCCCCGGACTAGCTTCATTCTACAATGAGCAGTTCTTC.

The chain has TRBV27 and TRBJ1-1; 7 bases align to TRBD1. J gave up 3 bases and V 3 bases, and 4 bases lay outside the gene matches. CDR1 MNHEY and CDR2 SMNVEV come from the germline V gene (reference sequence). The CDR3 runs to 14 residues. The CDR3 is CASSFNRGDTEAFF. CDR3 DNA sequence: TGTGCCAGCAGTTTCAACAGGGGTGACACTGAAGCTTTCTTT.

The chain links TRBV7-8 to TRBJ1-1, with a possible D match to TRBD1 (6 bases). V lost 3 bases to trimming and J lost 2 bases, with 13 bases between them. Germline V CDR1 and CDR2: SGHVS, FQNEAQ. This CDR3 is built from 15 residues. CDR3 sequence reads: CASSFIQGRNTEAFF. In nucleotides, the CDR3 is TGTGCCAGCAGCTTTATACAGGGACGTAACACTGAAGCTTTCTTT.

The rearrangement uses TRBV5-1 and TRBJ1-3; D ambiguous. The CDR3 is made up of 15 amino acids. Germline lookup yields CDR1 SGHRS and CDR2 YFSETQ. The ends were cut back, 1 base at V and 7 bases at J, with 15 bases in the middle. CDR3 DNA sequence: TGCGCCAGCAGCTTGTCGGCACAGCCTGCCAACACCATATATTTT. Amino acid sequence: CASSLSAQPANTIYF.

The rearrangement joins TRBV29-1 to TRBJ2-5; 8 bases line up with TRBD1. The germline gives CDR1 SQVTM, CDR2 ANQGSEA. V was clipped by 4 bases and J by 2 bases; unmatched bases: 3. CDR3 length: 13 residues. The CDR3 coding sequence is TGCAGCGTTGCAGGGACAGGACAAGAGACCCAGTACTTC. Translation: CSVAGTGQETQYF.

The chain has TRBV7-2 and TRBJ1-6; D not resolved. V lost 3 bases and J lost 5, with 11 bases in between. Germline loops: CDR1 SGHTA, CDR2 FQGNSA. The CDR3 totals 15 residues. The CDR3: CASSFRAGNNSPLHF. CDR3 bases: TGTGCCAGCAGCTTCCGGGCGGGGAATAATTCACCCCTCCACTTT.